Sequencing of this TCR beta chain was carried out in a study of CD8 T cells in ankylosing spondylitis. TCRdb fed the 5' RACE reads into MiXCR, producing one record per CDR3 protein. This sample has 150,000 or so distinct CDR3 sequences, with around 17% found just once. The V end lost 5 bases, the J end lost 4 bases, and 10 bases lay between the germline ends. The CDR3 has 13 residues. In germline, CDR1 is SGHRS, CDR2 YFSETQ. This clonotype was counted a few times. As yet, its antigen is unknown. Study results and caveats: Some motif variants were previously reported in reactive arthritis synovial fluid and blood. What seemed typical of ankylosing spondylitis blood was a TCR beta motif built from under 10 highly homologous variants.

V gene TRBV5-1 combines with J gene TRBJ2-1; D could derive from TRBD1 or TRBD2 (6 bases each). The clonotype was recovered from a male donor with ankylosing spondylitis or in good health (not recorded which). Specimen: blood, either unsorted or a sorted T cell fraction (not recorded which). As DNA, the CDR3 is TGCGCCAGCAGTACAGGGACTTACAATGAGCAGTTCTTC. It translates to CASSTGTYNEQFF.